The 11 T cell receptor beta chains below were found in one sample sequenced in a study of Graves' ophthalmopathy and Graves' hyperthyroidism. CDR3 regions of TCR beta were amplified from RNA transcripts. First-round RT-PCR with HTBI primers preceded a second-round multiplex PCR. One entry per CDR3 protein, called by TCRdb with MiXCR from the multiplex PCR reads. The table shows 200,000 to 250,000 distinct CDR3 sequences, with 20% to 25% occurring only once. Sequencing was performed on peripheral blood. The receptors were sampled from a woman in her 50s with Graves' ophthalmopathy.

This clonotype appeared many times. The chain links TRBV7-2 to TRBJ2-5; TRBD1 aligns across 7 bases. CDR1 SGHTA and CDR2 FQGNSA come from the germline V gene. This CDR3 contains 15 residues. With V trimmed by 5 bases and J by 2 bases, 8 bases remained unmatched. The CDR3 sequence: CASSTRQGPQETQYF. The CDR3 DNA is TGTGCCAGCAGCACCCGACAGGGACCACAAGAGACCCAGTACTTC.

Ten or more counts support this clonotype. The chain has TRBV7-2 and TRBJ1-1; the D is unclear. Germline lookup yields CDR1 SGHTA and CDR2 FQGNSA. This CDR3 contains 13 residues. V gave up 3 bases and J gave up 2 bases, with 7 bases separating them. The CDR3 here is CASSFKANTEAFF. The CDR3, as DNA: TGTGCCAGCAGCTTTAAGGCAAACACTGAAGCTTTCTTT.

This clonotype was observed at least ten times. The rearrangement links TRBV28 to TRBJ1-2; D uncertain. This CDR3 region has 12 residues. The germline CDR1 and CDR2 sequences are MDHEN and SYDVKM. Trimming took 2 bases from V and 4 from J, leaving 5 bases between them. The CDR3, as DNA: TGTGCCAGCAGTTTAGCGGTCTATGGCTACACCTTC. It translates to CASSLAVYGYTF.

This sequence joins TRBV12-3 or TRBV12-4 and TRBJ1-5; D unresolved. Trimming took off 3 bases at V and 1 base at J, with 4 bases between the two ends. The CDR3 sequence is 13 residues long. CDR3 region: CASSFRSNQPQHF. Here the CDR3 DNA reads TGTGCCAGCAGTTTCAGGAGCAATCAGCCCCAGCATTTT.

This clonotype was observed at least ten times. The CDR3: CSAASTGEGYTF. The CDR3 region has the DNA TGCAGCGCGGCGTCAACAGGGGAGGGCTACACCTTC. The J gene is TRBJ1-2, the V gene TRBV29-1; 7 bases agree with TRBD1. The J segment lost 8 bases and the V segment lost 7 bases, leaving 10 bases of the junction unmatched. Germline V CDR1 and CDR2: SQVTM, ANQGSEA. This CDR3 is built from 12 residues.

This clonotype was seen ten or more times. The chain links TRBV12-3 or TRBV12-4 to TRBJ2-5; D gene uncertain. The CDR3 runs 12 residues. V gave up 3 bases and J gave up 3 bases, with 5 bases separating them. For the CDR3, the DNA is TGTGCCAGCAGTTTTTGGGAAGAGACCCAGTACTTC. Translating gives CASSFWEETQYF.

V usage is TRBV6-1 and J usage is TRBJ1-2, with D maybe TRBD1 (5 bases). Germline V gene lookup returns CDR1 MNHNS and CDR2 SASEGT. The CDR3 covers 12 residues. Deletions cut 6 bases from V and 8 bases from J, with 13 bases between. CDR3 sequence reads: CASRKSGRGYTF. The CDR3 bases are TGTGCCAGCAGGAAATCAGGGCGAGGCTACACCTTC.

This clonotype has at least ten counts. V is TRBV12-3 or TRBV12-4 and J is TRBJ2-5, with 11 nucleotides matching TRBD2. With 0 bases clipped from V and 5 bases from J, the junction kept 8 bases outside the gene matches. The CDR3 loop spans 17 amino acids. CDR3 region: CASSLARGTSGGETQYF. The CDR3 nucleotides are TGTGCCAGCAGTTTAGCGAGAGGGACTAGCGGCGGGGAGACCCAGTACTTC.

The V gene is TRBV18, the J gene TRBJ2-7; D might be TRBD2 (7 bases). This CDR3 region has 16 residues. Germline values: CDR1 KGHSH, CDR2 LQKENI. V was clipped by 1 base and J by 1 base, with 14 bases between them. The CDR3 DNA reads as TGTGCCAGCTCACCACGGCGGGGGCCGGCATCCTACGAGCAGTACTTC. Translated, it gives CASSPRRGPASYEQYF.

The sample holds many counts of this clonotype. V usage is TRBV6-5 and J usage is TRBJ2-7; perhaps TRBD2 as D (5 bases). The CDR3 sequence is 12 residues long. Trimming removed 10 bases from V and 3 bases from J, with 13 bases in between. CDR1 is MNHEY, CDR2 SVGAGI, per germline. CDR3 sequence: CATKLENYEQYF. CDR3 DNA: TGTGCCACCAAACTAGAGAACTACGAGCAGTACTTC.

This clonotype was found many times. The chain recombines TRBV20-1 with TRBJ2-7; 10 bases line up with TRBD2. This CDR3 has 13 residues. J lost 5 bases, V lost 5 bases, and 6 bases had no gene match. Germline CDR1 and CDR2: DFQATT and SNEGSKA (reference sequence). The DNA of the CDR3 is TGCAGTGCTGGACTTAGCGGGAGGCACGAGCAGTACTTC. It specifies CSAGLSGRHEQYF.